What follows are 24 T cell receptor beta chains derived from one specimen sequenced in a study of cytomegalovirus exposure and HLA in healthy donors. The primer mix had 60 Vbeta and 13 Jbeta primers. Produced via immunoSEQ multiplex PCR; TCRdb's table is partial and in-frame only. Among about 170,000 clones listed, 85% were seen once. The specimen was PBMCs. Receptors originate from a man between 18 and 35 years old in good health and CMV-seropositive.

This chain uses TRBV14 with TRBJ2-7; 13 nucleotides line up with TRBD2. J lost 6 bases, V lost 1 base, and 9 bases had no gene match. This CDR3 comprises 17 residues. Germline assignment: CDR1 SGHDN and CDR2 FVKESK. The CDR3 bases are TGTGCCAGCAGCCAAGGGGGACTAGCGGGGAGAAAGGGCGAGCAGTACTTC. Protein product: CASSQGGLAGRKGEQYF.

The J gene is TRBJ1-5, the V gene TRBV6-6; D not resolved. The CDR3 covers 13 residues. The germline V and J ends were trimmed by 9 bases and 5 bases, with 14 bases remaining between them. Germline CDR1 is MNHNY and CDR2 is SVGAGI (reference sequence). The CDR3 sequence: CASTFDFDQPQHF. CDR3 coding DNA: TGTGCCAGTACCTTCGACTTTGATCAGCCCCAGCATTTT.

V and J are TRBV9 and TRBJ2-3; D is unclear. The V end lost 0 bases, the J end lost 1 base, and 9 bases lay between the germline ends. CDR3 length: 15 amino acids. Germline assignment: CDR1 SGDLS and CDR2 YYNGEE. The CDR3 loop reads CASSVGVLGTDTQYF. Written as DNA, the CDR3 is TGTGCCAGCAGCGTAGGAGTTCTGGGCACAGATACGCAGTATTTT. Filled out from reference TRBV9 and TRBJ2-3, the complete variable domain reads DSGVTQTPKHLITATGQRVTLRCSPRSGDLSVYWYQQSLDQGLQFLIQYYNGEERAKGNILERFSAQQFPDLHSELNLSSLELGDSALYFCASSVGVLGTDTQYFGPGTRLTVL.

The chain is built from TRBV7-2 and TRBJ2-7, with D possibly matching TRBD1 (6 bases). V was shortened by 4 bases and J by 2 bases, with 12 bases between the two germline ends. The CDR3 contains 14 residues. Germline V CDR1 and CDR2: SGHTA, FQGNSA. CDR3 nucleotides: TGTGCCAGCAGCTCCCCGGGACAAACCTACGAGCAGTACTTC. Its translation: CASSSPGQTYEQYF.

This chain connects TRBV5-1 to TRBJ1-2; 9 bases map to TRBD1. V trimming: 4 bases; J trimming: 6 bases; junction bases outside the gene matches: 10. The CDR3 runs to 15 residues. In germline, CDR1 is SGHRS, CDR2 YFSETQ. CDR3 nucleotides: TGCGCCAGCAGCCCGGGGGACAGGGAGACCCATGGCTACACCTTC. Its protein product is CASSPGDRETHGYTF.

The rearrangement links TRBV5-1 to TRBJ1-6, with a possible D match to TRBD1 (6 bases). Per germline, CDR1 SGHRS and CDR2 YFSETQ. This CDR3 has 16 amino acids. V was cut by 3 bases and J by 9 bases, with 19 bases left in between. As DNA, the CDR3 is TGCGCCAGCAGCTCTGACCACAGGGTAGAGATTTCACCCCTCCACTTT. This codes for CASSSDHRVEISPLHF.

This chain links TRBV6-1 with TRBJ1-5; no clear D. Trimming pared 8 bases from V and 0 bases from J, leaving 14 bases between. Germline assignment: CDR1 MNHNS and CDR2 SASEGT. The CDR3 length is 15 residues. The CDR3 spells CASDSELYSNQPQHF. DNA for the CDR3: TGTGCCAGCGATTCGGAACTATATAGCAATCAGCCCCAGCATTTT.

CDR3 DNA sequence: TGTGCCAGCAGTGGGGAGACAGGGGCCTACAATGAGCAGTTCTTC. It specifies CASSGETGAYNEQFF. V is TRBV6-1 and J is TRBJ2-1; 8 bases are a match to TRBD1. V trimming: 4 bases; J trimming: 2 bases; junction bases outside the gene matches: 4. The CDR3 extends over 15 amino acids. CDR1 and CDR2 from the germline V gene are MNHNS and SASEGT.

The chain links TRBV7-9 to TRBJ1-6, with a possible D match to TRBD1 (6 bases). CDR1 is SEHNR and CDR2 is FQNEAQ in the germline V gene (reference sequence). Deletions cut 5 bases from V and 9 bases from J, with 20 bases between. The CDR3 is 16 amino acids. The CDR3 region is CASSQTTGSPISPLHF. The CDR3 DNA is TGTGCCAGCAGCCAAACGACAGGATCCCCTATTTCACCCCTCCACTTT.

This chain joins TRBV29-1 and TRBJ2-1; 12 nucleotides match TRBD1. Germline V gives CDR1 SQVTM, CDR2 ANQGSEA. The junction had 7 bases not matched to a gene; V was cut back by 1 base and J by 9 bases. The CDR3 runs to 15 residues. The CDR3 coding sequence is TGCAGCGTTGAAGGGGGACAGGGGGCTATCGGTGAGCAGTTCTTC. Protein sequence: CSVEGGQGAIGEQFF.

The V call is TRBV10-3, the J call TRBJ1-4; D gene unclear. The germline V and J ends were trimmed by 8 bases and 8 bases, with 15 bases remaining between them. The CDR3 sequence is 13 residues long. Germline V lookup: CDR1 ENHRY, CDR2 SYGVKD. The CDR3 region has the DNA TGTGCCATCCGGTCCGGATTGGAGGAAAAACTGTTTTTT. Its translation: CAIRSGLEEKLFF.

This sequence joins TRBV20-1 and TRBJ2-1; D possibly corresponds to TRBD2 (5 bases). Looked up from germline, CDR1 is DFQATT and CDR2 is SNEGSKA (reference sequence). This CDR3 region has 11 residues. The V end lost 1 base, the J end lost 10 bases, and 8 bases lay between the germline ends. CDR3 DNA: TGCAGTGCTAGAGCGAGGGAGGAGCAGTTCTTC. Amino acid sequence: CSARAREEQFF.

The gene calls are TRBV7-2 and TRBJ1-1, with D possibly being TRBD1 (5 bases). CDR1 is SGHTA and CDR2 is FQGNSA in the germline V gene. The V gene lost 4 bases and the J gene lost 6 bases, with 12 bases spanning the gap. The CDR3 consists of 13 residues. CDR3 sequence (DNA): TGTGCCAGCAGCTCTGGGGCGTCGGCTGAAGCTTTCTTT. It encodes CASSSGASAEAFF.

This sequence joins TRBV28 and TRBJ1-1; D is unresolved. CDR3 size: 13 residues. Germline V CDR1 and CDR2: MDHEN, SYDVKM. The V end lost 3 bases, the J end lost 1 base, and 6 bases lay between the germline ends. CDR3 amino acids: CASSLQANTEAFF. The DNA of the CDR3 is TGTGCCAGCAGTTTGCAGGCGAACACTGAAGCTTTCTTT.

J is TRBJ1-4 and V is TRBV5-1, with TRBD1 as a possible D gene (6 bases). Germline V lookup: CDR1 SGHRS, CDR2 YFSETQ. The CDR3 sequence is 17 residues long. V was clipped by 9 bases and J by 1 base, with 22 bases between them. For the CDR3, the DNA is TGCGCCATTCCGGGGACTATCCCCAGGGGAACTAATGAAAAACTGTTTTTT. Translation gives CAIPGTIPRGTNEKLFF. Full variable domain (outside the CDR3, taken from reference TRBV5-1 and TRBJ1-4): KAGVTQTPRYLIKTRGQQVTLSCSPISGHRSVSWYQQTPGQGLQFLFEYFSETQRNKGNFPGRFSGRQFSNSRSEMNVSTLELGDSALYLCAIPGTIPRGTNEKLFFGSGTQLSVL.

This clone was found once. The V gene is TRBV18, the J gene TRBJ2-3; TRBD2 matches 10 bases. From germline, CDR1 is KGHSH and CDR2 LQKENI. The CDR3 has 15 amino acids. Trimming at V came to 2 bases and at J to 4 bases, leaving 3 bases not matched to a gene. The CDR3: CASSPNSGGSDTQYF. CDR3 DNA sequence: TGTGCCAGCTCACCAAATAGCGGGGGGTCAGATACGCAGTATTTT.

J is TRBJ2-7 and V is TRBV9, with D possibly TRBD1 on 5 matching bases. V was pared by 1 base and J by 7 bases, with 12 bases between. Per the germline V gene, CDR1 is SGDLS and CDR2 is YYNGEE. The CDR3 loop spans 13 amino acids. The CDR3 nucleotides are TGTGCCAGCAGCGTATCAGGGTCTGGGGAGCAGTACTTC. This codes for CASSVSGSGEQYF.

The J gene is TRBJ2-2, the V gene TRBV6-5, with 7 bases matching TRBD1. Germline loops: CDR1 MNHEY, CDR2 SVGAGI. The CDR3 consists of 15 residues. V was pared by 7 bases and J by 1 base, with 6 bases of the junction left unmatched. The chain's CDR3 is CASTTGQVNTGELFF. CDR3 DNA sequence: TGTGCCAGCACTACAGGACAGGTGAACACCGGGGAGCTGTTTTTT.

The chain couples TRBV2 to TRBJ2-1, with D unclear. Germline V gene data show CDR1 as SNHLY and CDR2 as FYNNEI. The CDR3 is 12 amino acids. V shed 6 bases and J shed 8 bases, with 11 bases lying between them. The CDR3 region is CASSKGEDEQFF. As DNA, the CDR3 is TGTGCCAGCAGCAAAGGAGAGGATGAGCAGTTCTTC.

The chain couples TRBV5-6 to TRBJ2-2, with D perhaps matching TRBD2 (6 bases). The V end was cut by 0 bases, the J end by 1 base, with 7 bases between. The CDR3 runs to 15 residues. Germline V lookup: CDR1 SGHDT, CDR2 YYEEEE. The chain's CDR3 is CASSLGGVNTGELFF. The CDR3 DNA is TGTGCCAGCAGCTTGGGCGGGGTGAACACCGGGGAGCTGTTTTTT.

This rearrangement joins TRBV5-4 to TRBJ1-6; 7 bases are shared with TRBD1. Germline V CDR1 and CDR2: SGHNT, YYREEE (reference sequence). Losses at the gene ends were 4 bases for V and 7 bases for J; bases not matched to a gene: 8. CDR3 size: 15 residues. The DNA of the CDR3 is TGTGCCAGCAGCCCGCAGGGGGGATACAATTCACCCCTCCACTTT. Translating gives CASSPQGGYNSPLHF.

This chain joins TRBV13 and TRBJ1-2; TRBD1 might be the D (6 bases). V lost 5 bases and J lost 7, with 17 bases in between. This CDR3 spans 14 amino acids. The V gene's germline CDR1 is PRHDT and CDR2 FYEKMQ (reference sequence). The DNA for the CDR3 is TGTGCCAGCAGCCCAGGACAGAGTTCGGTTGGCTACACCTTC. Amino acid sequence: CASSPGQSSVGYTF.

V and J are TRBV25-1 and TRBJ1-2, with 7 bases identical to TRBD1. The CDR3 loop spans 15 amino acids. The trim removed 5 bases at V and 6 bases at J, leaving 12 bases unmatched. Germline V gene sequence: CDR1 MGHDK, CDR2 SYGVNS. CDR3 DNA: TGTGCCAGCAGTTTCCAAGGGGGCGCAATGAATGGCTACACCTTC. As protein: CASSFQGGAMNGYTF.

This chain links TRBV7-2 with TRBJ2-3, with D possibly matching TRBD2 (6 bases). V was trimmed by 5 bases and J by 6 bases, leaving 18 bases between them. This CDR3 comprises 15 residues. Germline loops: CDR1 SGHTA, CDR2 FQGNSA. This CDR3 reads CASSRSGLYMDTQYF. DNA of the CDR3: TGTGCCAGCAGCCGGTCGGGACTTTACATGGATACGCAGTATTTT.